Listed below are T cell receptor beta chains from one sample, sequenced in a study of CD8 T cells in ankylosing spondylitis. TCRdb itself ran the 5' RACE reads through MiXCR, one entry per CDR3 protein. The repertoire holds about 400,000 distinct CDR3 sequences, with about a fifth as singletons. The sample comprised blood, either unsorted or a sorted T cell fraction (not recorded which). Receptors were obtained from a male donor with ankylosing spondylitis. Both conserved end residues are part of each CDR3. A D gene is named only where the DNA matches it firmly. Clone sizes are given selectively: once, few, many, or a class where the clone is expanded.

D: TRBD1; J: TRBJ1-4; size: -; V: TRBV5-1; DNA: TGCGCCAGCAGCTTGTCCGCGGGACAGGGTTCTGAAAAACTGTTTTTT; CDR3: CASSLSAGQGSEKLFF
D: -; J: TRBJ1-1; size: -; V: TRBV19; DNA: TGTGCCAGTAGTATAGGATCGGGCCCCAGGGACACTGAAGCTTTCTTT; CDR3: CASSIGSGPRDTEAFF
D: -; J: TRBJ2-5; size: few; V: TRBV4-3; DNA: TGCGCCAGCAGCCTAGAAAGCCTAGGGGCGCATACCCAGTACTTC; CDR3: CASSLESLGAHTQYF
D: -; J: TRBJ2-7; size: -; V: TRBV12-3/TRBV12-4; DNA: TGTGCCAGCAGTCGAAGGGGTGCAGGTTACGAGCAGTACTTC; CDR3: CASSRRGAGYEQYF
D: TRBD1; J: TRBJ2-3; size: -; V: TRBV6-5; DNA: TGTGCCAGCAGCCGACAGGGATATACGCAGTATTTT; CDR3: CASSRQGYTQYF
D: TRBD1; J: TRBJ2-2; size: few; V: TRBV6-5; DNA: TGTGCCAGCAGTTTCCTAGGGACAGGAGTCACCGGGGAGCTGTTTTTT; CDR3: CASSFLGTGVTGELFF
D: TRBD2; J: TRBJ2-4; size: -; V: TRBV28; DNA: TGTGCCAGCAGTTTGACTAGCGGGAGTATTTTCGTTCAGTACTTC; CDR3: CASSLTSGSIFVQYF
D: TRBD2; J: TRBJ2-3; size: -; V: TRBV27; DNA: TGTGCCAGCAGTTTATTCACTAGCGGGAGCCCAGATACGCAGTATTTT; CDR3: CASSLFTSGSPDTQYF
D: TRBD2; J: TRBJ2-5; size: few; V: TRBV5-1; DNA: TGCGCCAGCAGCTTGGTGACCGGGGTCGGAGCGGGAGGACAAGAGACCCAGTACTTC; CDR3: CASSLVTGVGAGGQETQYF
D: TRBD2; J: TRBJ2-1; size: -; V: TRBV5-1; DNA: TGCGCCAGCAGCGGCGGGAGTCCCCAGGTGGATGAGCAGTTCTTC; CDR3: CASSGGSPQVDEQFF
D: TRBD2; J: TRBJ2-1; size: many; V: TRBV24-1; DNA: TGTGCCACCAGTGATCCTACTAGCGGGAGGGCTACATACAATGAGCAGTTCTTC; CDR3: CATSDPTSGRATYNEQFF
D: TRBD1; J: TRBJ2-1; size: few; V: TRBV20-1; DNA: TGCAGTGCTAGCAGCGGAGGACAGGGCCATGTCTATGGCATGTCCTACAATGAGCAGTTCTTC; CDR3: CSASSGGQGHVYGMSYNEQFF
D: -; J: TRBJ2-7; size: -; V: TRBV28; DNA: TGTGCCAGCATCTCATTGCTAGCTTCCTACGAGCAGTACTTC; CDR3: CASISLLASYEQYF
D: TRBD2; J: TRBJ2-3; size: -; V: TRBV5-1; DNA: TGCGCCAGCAGCTTGCTCCGGGGGGGCACAGATACGCAGTATTTT; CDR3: CASSLLRGGTDTQYF
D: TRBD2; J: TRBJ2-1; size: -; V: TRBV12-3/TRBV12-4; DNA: TGTGCCAGCAGTTCCCTTGGCGGGAGAGTCGGTGAGCAGTTCTTC; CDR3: CASSSLGGRVGEQFF
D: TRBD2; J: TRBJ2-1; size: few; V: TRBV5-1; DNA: TGCGCCAGCAGCTTGGAGGTGGGAGGGCCTGGGGATGAGCAGTTCTTC; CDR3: CASSLEVGGPGDEQFF
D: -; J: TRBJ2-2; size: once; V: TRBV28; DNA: TGTGCCAGCAGCCGTCCGGATCAGTCCACGGGGCTGTTTTTT; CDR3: CASSRPDQSTGLFF
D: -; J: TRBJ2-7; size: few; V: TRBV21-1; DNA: TGTGCCAGCAGCAAAGGGGCTAGCGGGAGGGTCTACTACGAGCAGTACTTC; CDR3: CASSKGASGRVYYEQYF
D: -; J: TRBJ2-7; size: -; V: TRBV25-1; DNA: TGCGTCAGCAGAGGCCAAGGCCTGTACGAGCAGTACTTC; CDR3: CVSRGQGLYEQYF
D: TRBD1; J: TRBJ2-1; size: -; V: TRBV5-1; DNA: TGCGCCAGCAGTACCTACGTGGACAGGGGGGTCAATGAGCAGTTCTTC; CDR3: CASSTYVDRGVNEQFF
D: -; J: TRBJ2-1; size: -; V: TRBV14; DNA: TGTGCCAGCAGCCAAGAATGGGGGAGGCAGTTCTTC; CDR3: CASSQEWGRQFF
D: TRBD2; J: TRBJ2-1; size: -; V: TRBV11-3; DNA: TGTGCCAGCAGGCCCGGGACTAGCGGGCTCTATGAGCAGTTCTTC; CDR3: CASRPGTSGLYEQFF
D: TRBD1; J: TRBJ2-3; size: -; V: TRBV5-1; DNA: TGCGCCAGCAGCTTGGTGGGGACAGGGACCACAGATACGCAGTATTTT; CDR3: CASSLVGTGTTDTQYF
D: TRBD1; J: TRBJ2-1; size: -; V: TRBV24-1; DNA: TGTGCCACCAGTGATTGGGGACAGGACAATGAGCAGTTCTTC; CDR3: CATSDWGQDNEQFF
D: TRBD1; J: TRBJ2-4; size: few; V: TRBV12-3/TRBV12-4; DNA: TGTGCCAGCAGCGTTCAGGGGGCAACCAAAAACATTCAGTACTTC; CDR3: CASSVQGATKNIQYF
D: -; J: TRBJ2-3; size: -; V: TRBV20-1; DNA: TGCAGTGCTAGAGATACCCACGCAGATACGCAGTATTTT; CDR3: CSARDTHADTQYF
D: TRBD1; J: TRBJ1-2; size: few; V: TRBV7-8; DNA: TGTGCCAGCAGCCCTGGACAGGCTGGCTACACCTTC; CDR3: CASSPGQAGYTF
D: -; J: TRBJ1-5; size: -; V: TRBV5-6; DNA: TGTGCCAGCAGCTTGTACGCCCCCGGGGCTTTCAGGCCCCAGCATTTT; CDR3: CASSLYAPGAFRPQHF
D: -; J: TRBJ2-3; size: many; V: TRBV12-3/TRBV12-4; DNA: TGTGCCAGCAGCCGTCAGAGGGATACGCAGTATTTT; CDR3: CASSRQRDTQYF
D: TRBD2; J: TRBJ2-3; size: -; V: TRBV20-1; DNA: TGCTGTGCTAGAGGTGCTAGCGGGAAGAGCACAGATACGCAGTATTTT; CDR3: CCARGASGKSTDTQYF
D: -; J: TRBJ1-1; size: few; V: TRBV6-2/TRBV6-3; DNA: TGTGCCAGCAGCCAGGGCCCAAGGTCGACAGGAGGAGGGACTGAAGCTTTCTTT; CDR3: CASSQGPRSTGGGTEAFF
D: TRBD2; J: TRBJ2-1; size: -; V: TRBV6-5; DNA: TGTGCCAGCAGTTATCGGCGGGAGTCAAATGAGCAGTTCTTC; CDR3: CASSYRRESNEQFF
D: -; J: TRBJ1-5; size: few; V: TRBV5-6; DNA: TGTGCCAGCAGCCTACAGGGATTCGCCCAGCATTTT; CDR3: CASSLQGFAQHF